The 15 T cell receptor beta chains below all came from one sample that was sequenced in a study of neurological immune-mediated disorders (dated by TCRdb to about 2019). Receptor libraries were prepared by 5' RACE. The listed sequencing device is Illumina HiSeq 2500. In-frame beta chains were kept once TCRdb had trimmed the public reads at Q25 with fastp and called clones with MiXCR. Every CDR3 protein is listed once, alongside the most common genes and DNA of its rows. The sample has tens of thousands of distinct CDR3 sequences on record, 4.5% to 7% of them singletons. Approximately 1.5% of the sample lies in the top ten. Source material: CD4+ T cells from blood. These receptors all stem from a woman aged 18 to 35 with multiple sclerosis.

In its sample, this clonotype was seen many times. V and J are TRBV4-1 and TRBJ1-5, with TRBD1 identical over 10 bases. Germline CDR1 reads MGHRA; CDR2 reads YSYEKL. The J segment lost 7 bases and the V segment lost 3 bases, leaving 6 bases of the junction unmatched. The CDR3 is made up of 15 amino acids. This CDR3 is CASSQARTGGQPQHF. The CDR3 nucleotides read TGCGCCAGCAGCCAGGCCAGGACAGGGGGACAGCCCCAGCATTTT.

This clonotype showed up many times. The chain employs TRBV5-1 and TRBJ1-4, with D hard to call. The CDR3 spans 15 residues. The V end lost 1 base, the J end lost 0 bases, and 7 bases lay between the germline ends. The V gene's germline CDR1 is SGHRS and CDR2 YFSETQ. The CDR3: CASSLWAATNEKLFF. The CDR3, as DNA: TGCGCCAGCAGCTTGTGGGCAGCAACTAATGAAAAACTGTTTTTT.

There are many counts of this clonotype. CDR3 loop: CASSVGNAVGEQYF. Here the CDR3 DNA reads TGTGCCAGCAGCGTAGGAAATGCCGTGGGGGAGCAGTACTTC. The J gene is TRBJ2-7, the V gene TRBV9; D not resolved. The CDR3 has 14 amino acids. Trimming took 0 bases from V and 7 from J, leaving 14 bases between them. CDR1 and CDR2 (germline): SGDLS, YYNGEE.

This clonotype appeared many times. The chain links TRBV6-5 to TRBJ1-2, with TRBD1 matching over 7 bases. V lost 6 bases and J lost 2; bases outside the gene matches: 3. This CDR3 contains 13 residues. The V gene's germline CDR1 is MNHEY and CDR2 SVGAGI. The CDR3 region is CASSLDRNYGYTF. Written as DNA, the CDR3 is TGTGCCAGCAGCTTGGACAGGAACTATGGCTACACCTTC.

This clonotype has ten or more counts. The chain uses TRBV10-3 and TRBJ1-1, with no clear D. Trimming took off 5 bases at V and 1 base at J, with 14 bases between the two ends. CDR3 length: 15 residues. Per the germline V gene, CDR1 is ENHRY and CDR2 is SYGVKD. The CDR3 loop is CAISTGPSKNTEAFF. The DNA for the CDR3 is TGTGCCATCAGTACCGGACCCAGCAAGAACACTGAAGCTTTCTTT.

This clonotype has a count of ten or more. The gene calls are TRBV5-1 and TRBJ2-3; 13 nucleotides line up with TRBD2. The CDR3 loop spans 18 amino acids. The J segment lost 3 bases and the V segment lost 4 bases, leaving 11 bases of the junction unmatched. Looked up from germline, CDR1 is SGHRS and CDR2 is YFSETQ. CDR3 bases: TGCGCCAGCAGCGCCGAGCGGGCGGGACTAGCGGGAACAGATACGCAGTATTTT. It codes for CASSAERAGLAGTDTQYF.

This clonotype was observed many times. The V and J genes are TRBV20-1 and TRBJ1-1, with D uncertain. Germline loops: CDR1 DFQATT, CDR2 SNEGSKA (reference sequence). This CDR3 has 14 amino acids. Trimming took 0 bases from V and 1 from J, leaving 9 bases between them. The DNA of the CDR3 is TGCAGTGCTAGAGAAGGGCAATCGAACACTGAAGCTTTCTTT. It codes for CSAREGQSNTEAFF.

The rearrangement links TRBV20-1 to TRBJ2-2, with 8 positions matching TRBD1. This CDR3 region has 14 residues. The J segment lost 4 bases and the V segment lost 6 bases, leaving 7 bases of the junction unmatched. Germline lookup yields CDR1 DFQATT and CDR2 SNEGSKA (reference sequence). The CDR3 reads CSAAGTGTTGELFF. In DNA form, the CDR3 reads TGCAGTGCCGCCGGGACAGGAACCACCGGGGAGCTGTTTTTT.

The count of this clonotype is one. This rearrangement joins TRBV11-3 to TRBJ1-1; weak D call: TRBD1 (6 bases). Trimming shortened V by 5 bases and J by 1 base, and 17 bases separated the two germline ends. The V gene's germline CDR1 is SGHNT and CDR2 YENEEA. This CDR3 comprises 16 residues. The CDR3 DNA sequence: TGTGCCAGCAGCCGGACCAGGGCAGGGGAGAACACTGAAGCTTTCTTT. Translating it yields CASSRTRAGENTEAFF.

This clonotype has ten or more counts. This chain uses TRBV28 with TRBJ2-1, with D possibly TRBD2 on 6 matching bases. Per the germline V gene, CDR1 is MDHEN and CDR2 is SYDVKM. The CDR3 consists of 15 residues. Between the trimmed V and J ends, which lost 6 bases and 11 bases, there was a span of 23 bases. CDR3 region: CASSFGGVLGEKQFF. CDR3 coding DNA: TGTGCCAGCAGCTTTGGAGGGGTCCTCGGGGAAAAGCAGTTCTTC.

This clonotype was seen ten or more times. The J gene is TRBJ1-5, the V gene TRBV29-1, with 7 bases that match TRBD1. The V segment lost 2 bases and the J segment 3 bases; nucleotides outside the gene matches: 7. Germline CDR1 reads SQVTM; CDR2 reads ANQGSEA. The CDR3 has 15 residues. This CDR3 is CSVESIGQDNQPQHF. In DNA form, the CDR3 reads TGCAGCGTTGAATCCATAGGACAGGACAATCAGCCCCAGCATTTT.

This clonotype was counted at least ten times. The chain recombines TRBV18 with TRBJ2-1; the D gene could be TRBD1 or TRBD2 (5 bases each). V lost 3 bases, J lost 3 bases, and 12 bases lay in between. The CDR3 length is 15 residues. Germline values: CDR1 KGHSH, CDR2 LQKENI. Written as DNA, the CDR3 is TGTGCCAGCTCACCCCAGTGGGGGATCTACAATGAGCAGTTCTTC. Translated: CASSPQWGIYNEQFF.

This clonotype occurred many times. The chain joins TRBV20-1 to TRBJ2-7; tentatively, D is TRBD1 (6 bases). There are 15 residues in the CDR3. Germline values: CDR1 DFQATT, CDR2 SNEGSKA (reference sequence). V lost 3 bases, J lost 1 base, and 16 bases lay in between. This CDR3 reads CSASGPPGASYEQYF. The CDR3 region has the DNA TGCAGTGCTAGTGGCCCCCCAGGGGCGTCCTACGAGCAGTACTTC.

This clonotype was detected ten times or more. The chain has TRBV6-5 and TRBJ2-7, with 8 nucleotides matching TRBD1. The CDR3 contains 15 residues. The junction had 6 bases not matched to a gene; V was cut back by 3 bases and J by 2 bases. The germline CDR1 and CDR2 sequences are MNHEY and SVGAGI. CDR3 in DNA: TGTGCCAGCAGTTATGATGGCAGGGGGCCCTACGAGCAGTACTTC. Translating gives CASSYDGRGPYEQYF.

This clonotype was counted between two and nine times. The J gene is TRBJ2-7, the V gene TRBV18; D gene ambiguous. V shed 4 bases and J shed 5 bases, with 9 bases lying between them. The germline V gene encodes CDR1 KGHSH and CDR2 LQKENI. This CDR3 is 12 amino acids long. CDR3 in DNA: TGTGCCAGCTCACTCCGGGCAGACGAGCAGTACTTC. It translates to CASSLRADEQYF.